These T cell receptor beta chains were read from a single sample in a study of regulatory T cells in long-lasting Graves disease. TCRdb re-called the multiplex PCR reads with MiXCR, one entry per CDR3 protein. The profile covers roughly 400,000 distinct CDR3 sequences, with approximately 16% appearing a single time and around a quarter taken by the ten largest. The data also belong to a second study, concerning T cells in Graves' hyperthyroidism and ophthalmopathy.

Sequenced here: peripheral blood mononuclear cells (PBMCs), sampled at new diagnosis, from a patient treated with antithyroid drugs. The receptors stem from a woman aged 18-35 years with Graves disease. CDR3s include the opening cysteine and the closing phenylalanine or tryptophan. The D gene is left open where the match is weak. Size is stated for part of the rows, as once, few or many counts, or as a class when the clone is expanded.

V gene	J gene	clone size	D gene	CDR3 DNA	CDR3 protein
TRBV5-1	TRBJ2-1	few	TRBD2	TGCGCCAGCAGCCCTCCAATAGCGGGAAGCTCCTACAATGAGCAGTTCTTC	CASSPPIAGSSYNEQFF
TRBV19	TRBJ2-1	NA	TRBD2	TGTGCCAGTAGTGGGAGGACTAGCGGGACCGACAGGGGTGAGCAGTTCTTC	CASSGRTSGTDRGEQFF
TRBV6-1	TRBJ1-1	NA	NA	TGTGCCAGTCGGACCGCGAACATTGAAGCTTTCTTT	CASRTANIEAFF
TRBV12-3/TRBV12-4	TRBJ1-2	few	TRBD1	TGTGCCAGCAGTTTCGGACAGGCTGGCTACACCTTC	CASSFGQAGYTF
TRBV19	TRBJ1-5	few	NA	TGTGCCAGTAGTGAACCAGTCCCGGTCCAGCCCCAGCATTTT	CASSEPVPVQPQHF
TRBV29-1	TRBJ1-1	few	NA	TGCAGCGTTGGATGGCTGGGAGGAGGCACTGAAGCTTTCTTT	CSVGWLGGGTEAFF
TRBV7-2	TRBJ2-7	few	NA	TGTGCCAGCAGCTCCCGAGGGCTAGGAGGTAGTCTTTACGAGCAGTACTTC	CASSSRGLGGSLYEQYF
TRBV7-9	TRBJ2-3	many	TRBD1	TGTGCCAGCAGCCCCTCGAGGGGGCTCACAGATACGCAGTATTTT	CASSPSRGLTDTQYF
TRBV7-9	TRBJ2-2	many	TRBD2	TGTGCCAGCAGCCTCGGGAGGGAACGACTTGGCACCGGGGAGCTGTTTTTT	CASSLGRERLGTGELFF
TRBV27	TRBJ2-7	NA	NA	TGTGCCAGCAGATCGACAGGTCTGTACGAGCAGTACTTC	CASRSTGLYEQYF
TRBV29-1	TRBJ2-3	many	NA	TGCAGCGTTGAAGATCATCGGGGCACAGATACGCAGTATTTT	CSVEDHRGTDTQYF
TRBV2	TRBJ1-6	many	TRBD1	TGTGCCAGCAGTGAAGCGACAGGGCCTAATTCACCCCTCCACTTT	CASSEATGPNSPLHF